The rows below give T cell receptor beta chains drawn from one sample of a study of T cells in Graves' hyperthyroidism and ophthalmopathy. TCRdb reprocessed the multiplex PCR reads via MiXCR and lists one record per CDR3 protein. Among 450,000 to 700,000 distinct CDR3 sequences listed, 46% were seen once. The specimen was peripheral blood or thyroid tissue (not recorded which). These receptors came from an adult woman with Graves' disease, either hyperthyroidism or ophthalmopathy (not recorded which). Both conserved end residues are part of each CDR3. Fields, in order: D gene, clone size, J gene, CDR3 length, V gene, CDR3 protein, CDR3 DNA. A D gene is named only where the DNA matches it firmly. Only some rows state a clone size, as once, few, many or a class for expanded clones.

D gene: -
clone size: -
J gene: TRBJ1-1
CDR3 length: 13
V gene: TRBV2
CDR3 protein: CASSLASNTEALF
CDR3 DNA: TGTGCCAGCAGCTTGGCATCGAACACTGAAGCTCTCTTT

D gene: TRBD2
clone size: many
J gene: TRBJ2-5
CDR3 length: 13
V gene: TRBV10-3
CDR3 protein: CATTPLLAETQYF
CDR3 DNA: TGTGCCACCACCCCTCTACTAGCGGAGACCCAGTACTTC

D gene: -
clone size: -
J gene: TRBJ1-1
CDR3 length: 16
V gene: TRBV7-2
CDR3 protein: CASSLSLGGQGYGAFF
CDR3 DNA: TGTGCCAGCAGCTTAAGCCTTGGGGGCCAGGGTTATGGAGCTTTCTTT

D gene: -
clone size: -
J gene: TRBJ2-5
CDR3 length: 12
V gene: TRBV7-9
CDR3 protein: CASSYTTETQYF
CDR3 DNA: TGTGCCAGCAGCTACACAACGGAGACCCAGTACTTC

D gene: -
clone size: -
J gene: TRBJ2-2
CDR3 length: 14
V gene: TRBV20-1
CDR3 protein: CSASWVSNTGELFF
CDR3 DNA: TGCAGTGCTAGTTGGGTATCGAACACCGGGGAGCTGTTTTTT

D gene: -
clone size: -
J gene: TRBJ1-5
CDR3 length: 16
V gene: TRBV2
CDR3 protein: CASREGRLDTEQPQHF
CDR3 DNA: TGTGCCAGCAGGGAGGGGCGGTTGGACACTGAACAGCCCCAGCATTTT

D gene: -
clone size: -
J gene: TRBJ2-5
CDR3 length: 16
V gene: TRBV7-9
CDR3 protein: CASSLEASWSRKTQYF
CDR3 DNA: TGTGCCAGCAGCTTAGAAGCTAGCTGGAGTCGGAAGACCCAGTACTTC

D gene: TRBD1
clone size: -
J gene: TRBJ2-7
CDR3 length: 15
V gene: TRBV7-9
CDR3 protein: CASSLNRGYGYEQYF
CDR3 DNA: TGTGCCAGCAGCTTGAACAGGGGGTATGGCTACGAGCAGTACTTC

D gene: -
clone size: many
J gene: TRBJ2-5
CDR3 length: 15
V gene: TRBV9
CDR3 protein: CASSVGLMLGGTQYF
CDR3 DNA: TGTGCCAGCAGCGTGGGACTTATGCTTGGGGGGACCCAGTACTTC

D gene: -
clone size: few
J gene: TRBJ1-2
CDR3 length: 15
V gene: TRBV7-3
CDR3 protein: CASTTTGGRRYGYTF
CDR3 DNA: TGCGCCAGCACCACCACGGGGGGGCGCAGGTATGGCTACACCTTC

D gene: -
clone size: -
J gene: TRBJ2-7
CDR3 length: 10
V gene: TRBV29-1
CDR3 protein: CSLGKYEQYF
CDR3 DNA: TGCAGCTTAGGGAAATACGAGCAGTACTTC

D gene: -
clone size: many
J gene: TRBJ1-1
CDR3 length: 15
V gene: TRBV7-9
CDR3 protein: CASSSDFGGNTEAFF
CDR3 DNA: TGTGCCAGCAGCTCGGATTTCGGGGGGAACACTGAAGCTTTCTTT

D gene: -
clone size: many
J gene: TRBJ2-7
CDR3 length: 15
V gene: TRBV6-2/TRBV6-3
CDR3 protein: CASSYSAEGVGEQYF
CDR3 DNA: TGTGCCAGCAGTTACTCAGCCGAGGGAGTGGGCGAGCAGTACTTC

D gene: TRBD1
clone size: -
J gene: TRBJ1-4
CDR3 length: 18
V gene: TRBV28
CDR3 protein: CASSLLGGQSATNEKLFF
CDR3 DNA: TGTGCCAGCAGTTTATTAGGGGGACAGTCCGCAACTAATGAAAAACTGTTTTTT

D gene: -
clone size: -
J gene: TRBJ1-2
CDR3 length: 15
V gene: TRBV28
CDR3 protein: CASSPGGPRVYGYTF
CDR3 DNA: TGTGCCAGCAGCCCGGGCGGGCCCCGAGTGTATGGCTACACCTTC

D gene: TRBD2
clone size: many
J gene: TRBJ2-5
CDR3 length: 15
V gene: TRBV12-3/TRBV12-4
CDR3 protein: CASSRGLAGGETQYF
CDR3 DNA: TGTGCCAGCAGCCGGGGACTAGCGGGAGGAGAGACCCAGTACTTC

D gene: -
clone size: once
J gene: TRBJ2-7
CDR3 length: 15
V gene: TRBV15
CDR3 protein: CATSSQGTLAGEQYF
CDR3 DNA: TGTGCCACCAGCAGCCAAGGAACCCTCGCGGGGGAGCAGTACTTC

D gene: -
clone size: -
J gene: TRBJ1-1
CDR3 length: 15
V gene: TRBV29-1
CDR3 protein: CSVDGLEGRLAEAFF
CDR3 DNA: TGCAGCGTTGACGGGTTGGAGGGTAGGTTGGCTGAAGCTTTCTTT

D gene: -
clone size: -
J gene: TRBJ2-5
CDR3 length: 13
V gene: TRBV7-6
CDR3 protein: CATGVAGRETQYF
CDR3 DNA: TGTGCCACCGGGGTTGCGGGTAGGGAGACCCAGTACTTC

D gene: -
clone size: many
J gene: TRBJ2-5
CDR3 length: 14
V gene: TRBV18
CDR3 protein: CASSRAGTEETQYF
CDR3 DNA: TGTGCCAGCTCACGCGCCGGGACGGAAGAGACCCAGTACTTC

D gene: -
clone size: few
J gene: TRBJ1-2
CDR3 length: 13
V gene: TRBV29-1
CDR3 protein: CSVDGGASYGYTF
CDR3 DNA: TGCAGCGTTGATGGGGGGGCCTCCTATGGCTACACCTTC

D gene: TRBD1
clone size: -
J gene: TRBJ2-7
CDR3 length: 14
V gene: TRBV20-1
CDR3 protein: CSARTGTGDNEQNF
CDR3 DNA: TGCAGTGCTAGAACCGGGACAGGGGACAACGAGCAGAACTTC

D gene: -
clone size: -
J gene: TRBJ1-5
CDR3 length: 14
V gene: TRBV2
CDR3 protein: CASKLTGGNQPQHF
CDR3 DNA: TGTGCCAGCAAATTGACAGGTGGTAATCAGCCCCAGCATTTT

D gene: -
clone size: -
J gene: TRBJ2-5
CDR3 length: 14
V gene: TRBV5-5
CDR3 protein: CASREEGGRETQYF
CDR3 DNA: TGTGCCAGCAGGGAAGAGGGGGGCAGGGAGACCCAGTACTTC

D gene: TRBD2
clone size: -
J gene: TRBJ2-5
CDR3 length: 17
V gene: TRBV7-2
CDR3 protein: CASSLDALAGVRETQYF
CDR3 DNA: TGTGCCAGCAGCTTGGATGCTCTAGCGGGAGTTCGGGAGACCCAGTACTTC

D gene: -
clone size: -
J gene: TRBJ1-2
CDR3 length: 14
V gene: TRBV7-3
CDR3 protein: CASSLRMGGYGYTF
CDR3 DNA: TGTGCCAGCAGCTTAAGGATGGGGGGCTATGGCTACACCTTC

D gene: -
clone size: many
J gene: TRBJ2-7
CDR3 length: 15
V gene: TRBV10-3
CDR3 protein: CAISESRDVRYEQYF
CDR3 DNA: TGTGCCATCAGTGAGTCGAGGGATGTAAGATACGAGCAGTACTTC

D gene: TRBD1
clone size: -
J gene: TRBJ2-5
CDR3 length: 14
V gene: TRBV29-1
CDR3 protein: CSVYGTGGRETQYF
CDR3 DNA: TGCAGCGTTTACGGGACAGGCGGCCGGGAGACCCAGTACTTC

D gene: -
clone size: -
J gene: TRBJ1-6
CDR3 length: 13
V gene: TRBV7-9
CDR3 protein: CASSTGYNSPLHF
CDR3 DNA: TGTGCCAGCAGCACAGGGTATAATTCACCCCTCCACTTT

D gene: -
clone size: -
J gene: TRBJ1-6
CDR3 length: 13
V gene: TRBV12-3/TRBV12-4
CDR3 protein: CASRRQGYSPLHF
CDR3 DNA: TGTGCCAGCCGGAGGCAGGGGTATTCACCCCTCCACTTT

D gene: TRBD1
clone size: few
J gene: TRBJ1-6
CDR3 length: 15
V gene: TRBV25-1
CDR3 protein: CASSDPTGGGSPLHF
CDR3 DNA: TGTGCCAGCAGTGACCCGACAGGGGGGGGTTCACCCCTCCACTTT

D gene: TRBD1
clone size: many
J gene: TRBJ2-7
CDR3 length: 14
V gene: TRBV20-1
CDR3 protein: CSGKAGTGPYEQYF
CDR3 DNA: TGCAGTGGAAAGGCCGGGACAGGGCCCTACGAGCAGTACTTC

D gene: -
clone size: -
J gene: TRBJ2-6
CDR3 length: 14
V gene: TRBV5-1
CDR3 protein: CASTATAGSNVLTF
CDR3 DNA: TGCGCCAGCACGGCGACTGCAGGGTCCAACGTCCTGACTTTC

D gene: -
clone size: once
J gene: TRBJ1-2
CDR3 length: 13
V gene: TRBV6-5
CDR3 protein: CASSNTGARGYTF
CDR3 DNA: TGTGCCAGCAGTAACACCGGGGCGCGAGGCTACACCTTC

D gene: -
clone size: many
J gene: TRBJ1-1
CDR3 length: 15
V gene: TRBV20-1
CDR3 protein: CSARDLRQTSTEAFF
CDR3 DNA: TGCAGTGCTAGAGATCTTCGACAGACGAGCACTGAAGCTTTCTTT

D gene: -
clone size: many
J gene: TRBJ1-1
CDR3 length: 15
V gene: TRBV5-1
CDR3 protein: CASSSTDQGGTEAFF
CDR3 DNA: TGCGCCAGCAGCTCGACAGACCAGGGCGGCACTGAAGCTTTCTTT

D gene: -
clone size: -
J gene: TRBJ1-1
CDR3 length: 13
V gene: TRBV7-9
CDR3 protein: CASSPDSSLGAFF
CDR3 DNA: TGTGCCAGCAGTCCTGACAGTTCGTTAGGGGCTTTCTTT

D gene: -
clone size: many
J gene: TRBJ2-7
CDR3 length: 11
V gene: TRBV11-2
CDR3 protein: CASSLTDRRYF
CDR3 DNA: TGTGCCAGCAGCCTTACAGACCGTAGGTACTTC

D gene: TRBD1
clone size: -
J gene: TRBJ1-1
CDR3 length: 13
V gene: TRBV10-3
CDR3 protein: CAIRGDSNTEAFF
CDR3 DNA: TGTGCCATCAGGGGGGACAGTAACACTGAAGCTTTCTTT

D gene: -
clone size: -
J gene: TRBJ1-6
CDR3 length: 14
V gene: TRBV12-3/TRBV12-4
CDR3 protein: CASSLAGGRSPLHF
CDR3 DNA: TGTGCCAGCAGTTTGGCCGGGGGCCGTTCACCCCTCCACTTT

D gene: -
clone size: -
J gene: TRBJ1-1
CDR3 length: 11
V gene: TRBV2
CDR3 protein: CASSETVEAFF
CDR3 DNA: TGTGCCAGCAGTGAGACTGTTGAAGCTTTCTTT